The T cell receptor beta chain under discussion was sequenced for a study of identical twins (dated by TCRdb to about 2016). Regarding the research as a whole: To test whether fetal clonotypes persist, this study deep-sequenced TCR alpha and beta repertoires from monozygotic twins, from unrelated adults of various ages, and from cord blood. To rule out contamination, the twin experiments were replicated at different times with different library preparation protocols. Broad study findings and their caveats: In monozygotic twins, recombination models systematically underestimated out-of-frame TCR alpha sharing, but the models matched the sharing seen between unrelated individuals. Because the same donors could not be followed over many years, the conclusions relied on cross-sectional statistical analysis. Zero-insertion analyses could be partly confounded by invariant T cells such as MAIT and iNKT, though diverse VJ usage argued against such confounding for most clonotypes. Abundant cord blood beta clonotypes carried fewer insertions; young adult naive repertoires showed a weaker similar trend, while memory repertoires showed none. A weaker excess of twin sharing was found in beta out-of-frame sequences because the signal-to-noise ratio was lowered by fewer shared sequences. Out-of-frame TCR alpha sequences shared between twins showed an excess of low generation-probability sequences compared with coincidental sharing between unrelated individuals.

CDR1 and CDR2 were assigned from the germline V gene (reference sequence) as MNHEY and SMNVEV. The CDR3, from cysteine to phenylalanine, totals 17 residues. The CDR3 DNA has 51 bases and is translated from base 1. Compared with germline, V lacks 6 bases and J lacks 2 bases; bases without a gene match: 8. Library creation used 5' RACE. This sample was sequenced with an Illumina HiSeq 2000. A universal primer binding site was added through template switching, and the final cDNA carried a unique molecular identifier so that TCR cDNA molecules could be counted accurately. First-strand cDNA for TCR alpha and beta chains was synthesized from specific primers in the conserved constant-segment region. To control for contamination, each cDNA library was double barcoded with a SMART-Mk sample barcode plus Illumina barcodes. TruSeq adapter sequences along with Illumina sample barcodes were introduced in two successive PCR steps. The Illumina HiSeq platform was used with custom primers to sequence TCR alpha and beta cDNA libraries. As for the authors' bioinformatics: MiGEC processed the raw reads to extract unique molecular identifiers, while MiXCR was used to determine the CDR3 positions. Recombination models were inferred per individual with the repgenHMM and IGoR tools using an EM algorithm. Shared clonotypes were analyzed with the tcR package in R, and sharing was normalized by the product of cloneset sizes. To study raw recombination free of thymic and clonal selection effects, out-of-frame nonproductive sequences were analyzed. The raw public data were reprocessed by TCRdb itself: fastp quality trimming at Q25, MiXCR clonotype calling, in-frame beta chains only. One record per CDR3 amino acid sequence lists the most common genes and DNA. TCRdb, rather than the study authors, made the V and J calls. The table for this sample lists under 900,000 distinct CDR3 sequences; roughly 20% of them were counted only once. About an eighth of the sample lies in the top ten.

Only healthy Caucasian donors were included. Three pairs of female monozygotic twins, all aged about 18 to 30 years, made up the twin cohort. The RNA used for TCR libraries was isolated from peripheral blood mononuclear cells. Comments on this clonotype: Its target antigen remains unknown. Per-nucleotide qualities are absent, and no much larger clonotype sits a single base away.

This sample was also put to use in a study of T cells expressing NK-cell markers. Taken from the second paper: TCR beta-chain repertoires were profiled in sorted CD3+CD56+NKG2C+, CD3+CD56+NKG2C- and CD3+CD56-NKG2C+ T-cell subsets from several donors. Among the eight sequenced donors, seven were HCMV-seropositive and one was HCMV-seronegative. To restrict sorting to alphabetaTCR-expressing T cells, an anti-gammadeltaTCR antibody was added in several experiments. In six donors, the dominant CD3+CD56+NKG2C+ clonotypes ranked among the top 10 CD8+ clonotypes, making up about 1.0-8% of CD8+ T cells. Those dominant clonotypes were again the most abundant among CD3+CD56-NKG2C+ cells in several donors, at roughly 25-60.1%. Whether the expanded NKG2C-expressing T cell clones were specific for HCMV antigens remained unclear. The eight sequenced donors were randomly selected healthy volunteers, three men and five women. HCMV-specific IgG was detected in serum with a commercial ELISA kit to determine HCMV serostatus. For five to seven donors, bulk peripheral blood T-cell repertoires were also sequenced from unsorted PBMC. Reads were demultiplexed and grouped by UMI with MIGEC, and clonotypes were assembled and quantified with MiTCR. Only TCR cDNA sequences supported by at least two reads were kept to exclude erroneous sequences. The tcR package was used for downstream repertoire analysis, with clonotypes matched between fractions based on CDR3 nucleotide sequence plus V segment. VDJmatch was used to annotate antigen specificity against VDJdb, with one amino acid substitution in CDR3 allowed.

Material for sequencing was PBMCs. This TCR was recovered from a woman aged 18-29 years in good health. The chain is assembled from TRBV27 and TRBJ2-6, with 9 bases matching TRBD1. The CDR3 loop reads CASRKPGQGTGANVLTF. The nucleotide sequence is TGTGCCAGCAGGAAGCCGGGACAGGGCACTGGGGCCAACGTCCTGACTTTC.